Described below is a single TCR beta chain sequence and its context. The antigen is undetermined. Per the germline V gene, CDR1 is SEHNR and CDR2 is FQNEAQ (reference sequence). V was cut by 5 bases and J by 7 bases, with 6 bases left in between. The CDR3 contains 12 residues. Assay used: immunoSEQ multiplex PCR; TCRdb lists only in-frame clones, some missing. The sample lists roughly 28,000 clones; about nine tenths were seen once. These data are taken from a study of T cell responses to AZD1222 COVID-19 vaccine. Whole-study results and caveats: The sample set comprised mostly white British donors with more females, and clonal diversity was possibly underestimated.

The TCR was taken from an adult in good health. This specimen consisted of peripheral blood, obtained on day 0 of AZD1222 vaccination. The genes are TRBV7-9 and TRBJ1-6; D ambiguous. The CDR3 DNA follows: TGTGCCAGCAGCACTAGAAATTCACCCCTCCACTTT. Its translation is CASSTRNSPLHF.